Listed below are T cell receptor beta chains from one sample, sequenced in a study of T cell responses to AZD1222 COVID-19 vaccine. Sequencing used immunoSEQ multiplex PCR; TCRdb keeps in-frame clones, though not all of them. This table holds about 79,000 clones, around 80% found once. This specimen consisted of peripheral blood, obtained on day 0 of AZD1222 vaccination. Receptors were obtained from an adult in good health. Both conserved end residues are part of each CDR3. Fields, in order: J gene, clone size, V gene, D gene, CDR3 length, CDR3 protein, CDR3 DNA. D genes are given only for firm matches. Rows may omit the clone size; those that give it use once, few, many or a size class.

J: TRBJ1-3
size: NA
V: TRBV30
D: NA
length: 12
CDR3: CAWMYSGNTIYF
DNA: TGTGCCTGGATGTACTCTGGAAACACCATATATTTT

J: TRBJ2-7
size: NA
V: TRBV27
D: TRBD1
length: 14
CDR3: CASSLVGTGDEQYF
DNA: TGTGCCAGCAGTTTAGTAGGGACAGGGGACGAGCAGTACTTC

J: TRBJ1-1
size: NA
V: TRBV5-4
D: TRBD1
length: 14
CDR3: CASSLQGVNTEAFF
DNA: TGTGCCAGCAGCTTGCAGGGGGTGAACACTGAAGCTTTCTTT

J: TRBJ2-7
size: NA
V: TRBV4-1
D: NA
length: 14
CDR3: CASSPIVDSYEQYF
DNA: TGCGCCAGCAGCCCCATTGTGGACAGCTACGAGCAGTACTTC

J: TRBJ2-1
size: NA
V: TRBV19
D: TRBD2
length: 15
CDR3: CASRVLAGDNGEQFF
DNA: TGTGCCAGTAGAGTATTAGCGGGAGACAATGGTGAGCAGTTCTTC

J: TRBJ2-6
size: NA
V: TRBV27
D: TRBD1
length: 23
CDR3: CASSSPPRPGPRQGSTGANVLTF
DNA: TGTGCCAGCAGTTCCCCCCCCCGCCCGGGACCCCGACAGGGATCAACTGGGGCCAACGTCCTGACTTTC

J: TRBJ1-1
size: NA
V: TRBV7-8
D: NA
length: 16
CDR3: CASSFPSGSTNTEAFF
DNA: TGTGCCAGCAGCTTCCCCAGCGGGTCTACGAACACTGAAGCTTTCTTT

J: TRBJ2-5
size: NA
V: TRBV24-1
D: NA
length: 19
CDR3: CATSDSTGRSGPYQETQYF
DNA: TGTGCCACCAGTGATTCCACCGGACGTAGCGGACCGTACCAAGAGACCCAGTACTTC

J: TRBJ2-2
size: few
V: TRBV2
D: NA
length: 11
CDR3: CASNRARELFF
DNA: TGTGCCAGCAACCGGGCGAGGGAGCTGTTTTTT

J: TRBJ2-1
size: NA
V: TRBV3-1/TRBV3-2
D: TRBD1
length: 16
CDR3: CASSQISGTGYNEQFF
DNA: TGTGCCAGCAGCCAAATATCCGGGACAGGTTACAATGAGCAGTTCTTC

J: TRBJ2-3
size: NA
V: TRBV19
D: NA
length: 13
CDR3: CASSDSSTDTQYF
DNA: TGTGCCAGTAGCGACAGTAGCACAGATACGCAGTATTTT

J: TRBJ2-3
size: NA
V: TRBV19
D: TRBD2
length: 15
CDR3: CASGTSGRSTDTQYF
DNA: TGTGCCAGCGGGACTAGCGGGAGGAGCACAGATACGCAGTATTTT

J: TRBJ2-5
size: NA
V: TRBV19
D: NA
length: 15
CDR3: CATSLRGGVQETQYF
DNA: TGTGCCACCTCACTCAGGGGCGGAGTCCAAGAGACCCAGTACTTC

J: TRBJ1-1
size: few
V: TRBV6-5
D: NA
length: 13
CDR3: CASSYGGRTEAFF
DNA: TGTGCCAGCAGTTACGGGGGGAGGACTGAAGCTTTCTTT

J: TRBJ1-4
size: NA
V: TRBV19
D: NA
length: 13
CDR3: CASSDRGGEKLFF
DNA: TGTGCCAGTAGCGACAGAGGGGGTGAAAAACTGTTTTTT

J: TRBJ2-1
size: NA
V: TRBV6-5
D: NA
length: 15
CDR3: CASTSEGRAYNEQFF
DNA: TGTGCCAGCACGTCGGAAGGACGGGCGTACAATGAGCAGTTCTTC

J: TRBJ1-3
size: NA
V: TRBV7-2
D: NA
length: 15
CDR3: CASSPNAYFGNTIYF
DNA: TGTGCCAGCAGCCCCAACGCCTATTTCGGAAACACCATATATTTT

J: TRBJ2-7
size: NA
V: TRBV6-6
D: TRBD1
length: 16
CDR3: CASSSRDRGSAWEQYF
DNA: TGTGCCAGCAGTTCCCGGGACAGGGGTTCGGCGTGGGAGCAGTACTTC

J: TRBJ2-7
size: NA
V: TRBV29-1
D: TRBD2
length: 14
CDR3: CSVASPGGNYEQYF
DNA: TGCAGCGTTGCCTCCCCGGGGGGGAACTACGAGCAGTACTTC

J: TRBJ2-7
size: NA
V: TRBV5-1
D: TRBD1
length: 15
CDR3: CASSPDRGKPNEQYF
DNA: TGCGCCAGCAGCCCGGACAGGGGAAAACCCAACGAGCAGTACTTC

J: TRBJ1-6
size: NA
V: TRBV7-6
D: NA
length: 15
CDR3: CASSLSSSYNSPLHF
DNA: TGTGCCAGCAGCTTATCCAGCTCCTATAATTCACCCCTCCACTTT

J: TRBJ2-6
size: NA
V: TRBV5-1
D: NA
length: 14
CDR3: CASSSSSGANVLTF
DNA: TGCGCCAGCAGCTCAAGCTCTGGGGCCAACGTCCTGACTTTC

J: TRBJ2-6
size: NA
V: TRBV7-9
D: NA
length: 18
CDR3: CASSLFYLGGSGANVLTF
DNA: TGTGCCAGCAGCTTATTTTATTTGGGGGGCTCTGGGGCCAACGTCCTGACTTTC

J: TRBJ2-1
size: few
V: TRBV5-1
D: NA
length: 16
CDR3: CASSLGHRDALNEQFF
DNA: TGCGCCAGCAGCTTGGGACACCGGGACGCACTCAATGAGCAGTTCTTC

J: TRBJ1-1
size: NA
V: TRBV5-5
D: NA
length: 15
CDR3: CASSLSTGRNTEAFF
DNA: TGTGCCAGCAGCTTGTCTACCGGACGGAACACTGAAGCTTTCTTT

J: TRBJ1-3
size: NA
V: TRBV4-2
D: NA
length: 16
CDR3: CASSQAPGASGNTIYF
DNA: TGTGCCAGCAGCCAGGCGCCGGGAGCCTCTGGAAACACCATATATTTT

J: TRBJ2-1
size: NA
V: TRBV29-1
D: NA
length: 12
CDR3: CSVLPSYNEQFF
DNA: TGCAGCGTTCTTCCTTCCTACAATGAGCAGTTCTTC

J: TRBJ2-1
size: NA
V: TRBV4-2
D: TRBD2
length: 18
CDR3: CASSQDGISGGFYNEQFF
DNA: TGTGCCAGCAGCCAAGATGGCATTAGCGGGGGATTCTACAATGAGCAGTTCTTC

J: TRBJ1-1
size: NA
V: TRBV30
D: NA
length: 12
CDR3: CAWGTVNTEAFF
DNA: TGTGCCTGGGGGACTGTAAACACTGAAGCTTTCTTT

J: TRBJ2-3
size: NA
V: TRBV9
D: TRBD2
length: 16
CDR3: CASSITTGLATDTQYF
DNA: TGTGCCAGCAGCATTACGACGGGACTAGCGACAGATACGCAGTATTTT

J: TRBJ2-3
size: NA
V: TRBV7-2
D: NA
length: 16
CDR3: CASSLAVGVVPDTQYF
DNA: TGTGCCAGCAGCTTAGCGGTGGGGGTGGTTCCAGACACGCAGTATTTT

J: TRBJ2-2
size: NA
V: TRBV29-1
D: TRBD1
length: 14
CDR3: CSVGQSPNTGELFF
DNA: TGCAGCGTGGGACAGAGCCCGAACACCGGGGAGCTGTTTTTT

J: TRBJ2-3
size: NA
V: TRBV4-1
D: NA
length: 13
CDR3: CASSSLGRDTQYF
DNA: TGCGCCAGCAGCTCACTAGGGAGGGATACGCAGTATTTT

J: TRBJ1-1
size: NA
V: TRBV2
D: NA
length: 10
CDR3: CASRVAEAFF
DNA: TGTGCCAGCAGGGTGGCTGAAGCTTTCTTT

J: TRBJ2-2
size: few
V: TRBV9
D: TRBD1
length: 15
CDR3: CASSSQGPHTGELFF
DNA: TGTGCCAGCAGCTCACAGGGGCCCCACACCGGGGAGCTGTTTTTT

J: TRBJ2-5
size: NA
V: TRBV3-1/TRBV3-2
D: TRBD2
length: 15
CDR3: CASSQVSGRPETQYF
DNA: TGTGCCAGCAGCCAAGTCAGCGGGAGACCAGAGACCCAGTACTTC

J: TRBJ1-3
size: few
V: TRBV6-5
D: NA
length: 16
CDR3: CASSYGPVRSGNTIYF
DNA: TGTGCCAGCAGTTACGGTCCGGTCCGCTCTGGAAACACCATATATTTT

J: TRBJ1-4
size: NA
V: TRBV20-1
D: NA
length: 13
CDR3: CSASRLTNEKLFF
DNA: TGCAGTGCTAGTCGGCTGACTAATGAAAAACTGTTTTTT

J: TRBJ2-3
size: few
V: TRBV5-5
D: NA
length: 13
CDR3: CASSLVAPDTQYF
DNA: TGTGCCAGCAGCTTGGTTGCGCCAGATACGCAGTATTTT

J: TRBJ1-1
size: NA
V: TRBV10-3
D: NA
length: 13
CDR3: CAISVDRNTEAFF
DNA: TGTGCCATCAGTGTCGACAGGAACACTGAAGCTTTCTTT

J: TRBJ1-1
size: NA
V: TRBV5-1
D: TRBD1
length: 17
CDR3: CASSPGTGASLTTEAFF
DNA: TGCGCCAGCAGCCCCGGGACAGGGGCGTCTTTGACCACTGAAGCTTTCTTT

J: TRBJ1-4
size: NA
V: TRBV15
D: NA
length: 15
CDR3: CATSRDPVTNEKLFF
DNA: TGTGCCACCAGCAGAGATCCTGTCACTAATGAAAAACTGTTTTTT

J: TRBJ1-2
size: few
V: TRBV5-1
D: NA
length: 14
CDR3: CASSLAPGKDGYTF
DNA: TGCGCCAGCAGCTTGGCCCCGGGGAAGGATGGCTACACCTTC

J: TRBJ1-5
size: NA
V: TRBV19
D: NA
length: 16
CDR3: CASTLGEGMSNQPQHF
DNA: TGTGCCAGTACCCTCGGCGAGGGGATGAGCAATCAGCCCCAGCATTTT

J: TRBJ1-1
size: NA
V: TRBV2
D: NA
length: 15
CDR3: CASSEAGLGGTEAFF
DNA: TGTGCCAGCAGTGAAGCTGGGTTGGGAGGCACTGAAGCTTTCTTT

J: TRBJ1-5
size: few
V: TRBV29-1
D: NA
length: 13
CDR3: CSVEIQGGQPQHF
DNA: TGCAGCGTTGAGATTCAGGGCGGTCAGCCCCAGCATTTT

J: TRBJ1-1
size: NA
V: TRBV27
D: NA
length: 18
CDR3: CASSLSGPRRRPSTEAFF
DNA: TGTGCCAGCAGTTTATCGGGGCCTCGGCGGCGGCCCAGCACTGAAGCTTTCTTT

J: TRBJ2-7
size: many
V: TRBV18
D: TRBD2
length: 13
CDR3: CASSPGTTYEQYF
DNA: TGTGCCAGCTCACCCGGGACTACCTACGAGCAGTACTTC

J: TRBJ2-6
size: NA
V: TRBV4-1
D: TRBD1
length: 18
CDR3: CASSRGQGGNSGANVLTF
DNA: TGCGCCAGCAGCCGCGGACAGGGAGGAAACTCTGGGGCCAACGTCCTGACTTTC

J: TRBJ1-3
size: NA
V: TRBV12-3/TRBV12-4
D: NA
length: 13
CDR3: CASSLASGNTIYF
DNA: TGTGCCAGCAGTTTAGCGTCTGGAAACACCATATATTTT

J: TRBJ1-1
size: few
V: TRBV19
D: TRBD1
length: 15
CDR3: CASREQGAKNTEAFF
DNA: TGTGCCAGTAGGGAGCAGGGGGCAAAGAACACTGAAGCTTTCTTT

J: TRBJ2-7
size: NA
V: TRBV5-5
D: TRBD1
length: 15
CDR3: CASSRGQGSNYEQYF
DNA: TGTGCCAGCAGCCGAGGACAGGGATCGAATTACGAGCAGTACTTC

J: TRBJ1-2
size: NA
V: TRBV3-1/TRBV3-2
D: NA
length: 13
CDR3: CASSQEGGWGYTF
DNA: TGTGCCAGCAGCCAAGAAGGCGGGTGGGGCTACACCTTC

J: TRBJ2-3
size: NA
V: TRBV30
D: TRBD2
length: 14
CDR3: CACLKRGGTDTQYF
DNA: TGTGCCTGCCTGAAGCGGGGCGGCACAGATACGCAGTATTTT

J: TRBJ2-7
size: NA
V: TRBV2
D: NA
length: 12
CDR3: CAIAQSSSEQYF
DNA: TGTGCCATAGCCCAGAGCTCGTCCGAGCAGTACTTC

J: TRBJ2-2
size: NA
V: TRBV7-9
D: NA
length: 13
CDR3: CASSLGQPGELFF
DNA: TGTGCCAGCAGCCTCGGACAACCCGGGGAGCTGTTTTTT

J: TRBJ2-1
size: NA
V: TRBV7-9
D: NA
length: 12
CDR3: CASSLVTLALFF
DNA: TGTGCCAGCAGCTTAGTTACGCTAGCTCTGTTCTTC

J: TRBJ2-7
size: NA
V: TRBV6-1
D: TRBD2
length: 16
CDR3: CASSENGLAGYYEQYF
DNA: TGTGCCAGCAGTGAAAACGGTCTAGCGGGATACTACGAGCAGTACTTC

J: TRBJ2-1
size: NA
V: TRBV11-2
D: TRBD2
length: 15
CDR3: CASSSDGLASNEQFF
DNA: TGTGCCAGCAGCTCGGATGGACTAGCGAGTAATGAGCAGTTCTTC

J: TRBJ2-7
size: NA
V: TRBV19
D: NA
length: 14
CDR3: CASSPPQGLYEQYF
DNA: TGTGCCAGTAGTCCTCCGCAGGGACTCTACGAGCAGTACTTC